One and the same sample provided the 22 T cell receptor beta chains below, sequenced in a study of blood T cells in healthy people across ages (dated by TCRdb to 2013 to 2016). The receptor library was made with 5' RACE. This sample was sequenced with an Illumina HiSeq 2500. A second PCR of roughly 7 to 11 cycles was performed with a sample-barcoded 5' primer and a J-beta primer mix. TCRdb cleaned the public reads at Q25 with fastp, built clones with MiXCR and kept in-frame beta chains. For every CDR3 protein sequence, its rows merge into one entry that carries the most common genes and DNA. In this sample the table shows around 900,000 distinct CDR3 sequences, less than 35% of which occur a single time. Approximately 15% of the sample goes to the ten largest clones. The specimen was blood. The receptors come from a woman of 80 years or more in good health.

The V and J genes are TRBV28 and TRBJ1-4; possibly TRBD1 for D (6 bases). V shed 4 bases and J shed 7 bases, with 13 bases lying between them. CDR1 is MDHEN and CDR2 is SYDVKM in the germline V gene. CDR3 length equals 14 residues. CDR3 sequence reads: CASSYLGGTEKLFF. DNA for the CDR3: TGTGCCAGCAGTTATCTAGGGGGTACTGAAAAACTGTTTTTT.

Comment on this clonotype: The junction does not match germline at one end; this may be a read error. This rearrangement joins TRBV5-1 to TRBJ2-5, with TRBD2 matching 11 bases. Germline loops: CDR1 SGHRS, CDR2 YFSETQ. The CDR3 spans 17 residues. CDR3 region: CASSQFVLAGDQETQYF. The CDR3 DNA follows: TGTGCCAGCAGCCAATTTGTACTAGCGGGGGACCAAGAGACCCAGTACTTC. Complete variable domain (other parts from reference TRBV5-1 and TRBJ2-5): KAGVTQTPRYLIKTRGQQVTLSCSPISGHRSVSWYQQTPGQGLQFLFEYFSETQRNKGNFPGRFSGRQFSNSRSEMNVSTLELGDSALYLCASSQFVLAGDQETQYFGPGTRLLVL.

About this clonotype itself: An end of the junction does not agree with germline; a read error may underlie this. The V and J genes are TRBV2 and TRBJ2-3, with 7 bases fitting TRBD2. The germline V gene has CDR1 SNHLY and CDR2 FYNNEI. The CDR3 has 14 amino acids. CDR3 amino acids: CASSKGRGTDTRYF. The CDR3 DNA follows: TGTGCCAGCAGTAAGGGGAGGGGAACAGATACGCGGTATTTT. Full variable domain (remainder filled in from reference TRBV2 and TRBJ2-3): EPEVTQTPSHQVTQMGQEVILRCVPISNHLYFYWYRQILGQKVEFLVSFYNNEISEKSEIFDDQFSVERPDGSNFTLKIRSTKLEDSAMYFCASSKGRGTDTRYFGPGTRLTVL.

This clonotype was recorded at least ten times. This chain uses TRBV5-1 with TRBJ2-7, with D uncertain. Per germline, CDR1 SGHRS and CDR2 YFSETQ. The CDR3 has 13 residues. V dropped 0 bases and J dropped 3 bases, with 7 bases sitting between them. Here the CDR3 DNA reads TGCGCCAGCAGCTTGGAACAGAACTACGAGCAGTACTTC. Encoded protein: CASSLEQNYEQYF.

This clonotype came up many times. The V and J genes are TRBV7-2 and TRBJ2-6; D is uncertain. The ends were cut back, 3 bases at V and 0 bases at J, with 3 bases in the middle. Germline V gives CDR1 SGHTA, CDR2 FQGNSA. The CDR3 is 14 residues long. In DNA, the CDR3 is TGTGCCAGCAGCTTCAGCTCTGGGGCCAACGTCCTGACTTTC. This translates into CASSFSSGANVLTF.

This clonotype was observed once. The chain is built from TRBV12-3 or TRBV12-4 and TRBJ2-7; 13 positions agree with TRBD2. Trimming took 6 bases from V and 2 from J; bases not matched to a gene: 10. The CDR3 is made up of 17 amino acids. The CDR3 DNA sequence: TGTGCCAGCAGCTCCCGTGCCACTAGCGGGAGGGCCTACGAGCAGTACTTC. Protein: CASSSRATSGRAYEQYF.

The sample holds one count of this clonotype. The V gene is TRBV3-1, the J gene TRBJ1-3; D is ambiguous. CDR1 is LGHDT and CDR2 is YNNKEL in the germline V gene (reference sequence). The CDR3 contains 14 residues. The ends were cut back, 0 bases at V and 2 bases at J, with 5 bases in the middle. The CDR3 region has the DNA TGTGCCAGCAGCCAAGAAACACCTGGAAACACCATATATTTT. It codes for CASSQETPGNTIYF. Looking up the rest from reference TRBV3-1 and TRBJ1-3 gives the full variable domain: DTAVSQTPKYLVTQMGNDKSIKCEQNLGHDTMYWYKQDSKKFLKIMFSYNNKELIINETVPNRFSPKSPDKAHLNLHINSLELGDSAVYFCASSQETPGNTIYFGEGSWLTVV.

Many counts were recorded for this clonotype. The chain couples TRBV6-5 to TRBJ1-2, with D possibly matching TRBD1 (6 bases). The CDR3 contains 16 residues. Trimming removed 0 bases from V and 4 bases from J, with 15 bases in between. CDR1 and CDR2 (germline): MNHEY, SVGAGI. In DNA form, the CDR3 reads TGTGCCAGCAGTTACTCCGCGGGGGGGGCGATCTATGGCTACACCTTC. Translated: CASSYSAGGAIYGYTF.

This clonotype was seen repeatedly, ten times or more. The rearrangement links TRBV20-1 to TRBJ2-7; 10 positions match TRBD2. CDR3 length: 14 residues. In germline, CDR1 is DFQATT, CDR2 SNEGSKA (reference sequence). V was clipped by 6 bases and J by 3 bases; unmatched bases: 8. CDR3 nucleotide sequence: TGCAGTGCCCTTTCACTAGCGGGGATCTACGAGCAGTACTTC. Encoded protein: CSALSLAGIYEQYF.

The chain couples TRBV30 to TRBJ2-5, with 12 bases that match TRBD2. After removal of 5 bases from V and 3 bases from J, the junction contained 13 bases not matched to a gene. Germline lookup yields CDR1 GTSNPN and CDR2 SVGIG (reference sequence). CDR3 size: 17 residues. The CDR3 DNA is TGTGCCTGGCTAGCGGGGGGGTCGGGGGATCCGGAAGAGACCCAGTACTTC. This translates into CAWLAGGSGDPEETQYF.

This clonotype was recorded at least ten times. The genes are TRBV5-1 and TRBJ2-1, with 8 bases fitting TRBD1. Germline CDR1 and CDR2: SGHRS and YFSETQ. The CDR3 loop spans 16 amino acids. V shed 3 bases, J shed 2 bases, and the junction held 7 bases outside the gene matches. The CDR3 loop is CASSWGTGKAYNEQFF. CDR3 sequence (DNA): TGCGCCAGCAGCTGGGGGACAGGAAAGGCCTACAATGAGCAGTTCTTC.

This clonotype was detected many times. The rearrangement joins TRBV4-1 to TRBJ2-7; 9 nucleotides agree with TRBD1. CDR1 is MGHRA and CDR2 is YSYEKL in the germline V gene. J lost 0 bases, V lost 5 bases, and 5 bases had no gene match. The CDR3 extends over 15 amino acids. The CDR3 DNA follows: TGCGCCAGCAGCATGGGACAGGGTAACTCCTACGAGCAGTACTTC. This sequence encodes CASSMGQGNSYEQYF.

This clonotype was counted ten times or more. This rearrangement joins TRBV20-1 to TRBJ2-3; 8 nucleotides line up with TRBD1. The germline gives CDR1 DFQATT, CDR2 SNEGSKA (reference sequence). The length of the CDR3 is 16 residues. The V segment lost 1 base and the J segment 0 bases; nucleotides outside the gene matches: 6. The CDR3 here is CSARGPWTGSTDTQYF. The CDR3 coding sequence is TGCAGTGCTAGAGGGCCCTGGACAGGGAGCACAGATACGCAGTATTTT.

This clonotype was counted at least ten times. The CDR3 loop is CASSFWPEDGYTF. The CDR3 DNA reads as TGTGCCAGCAGTTTTTGGCCCGAGGATGGCTACACCTTC. The chain links TRBV27 to TRBJ1-2; no clear D. Germline values: CDR1 MNHEY, CDR2 SMNVEV (reference sequence). Trimming cost V 3 bases and J 6 bases, with 11 bases left between them. The CDR3 is made up of 13 amino acids.

A single count supports this clonotype. A single base separates this from a much larger clone, so it may be a read error. J is TRBJ2-5 and V is TRBV7-2; D is tentatively TRBD1 or TRBD2 (6 bases each). Germline CDR1 is SGHTA and CDR2 is FQGNSA. This CDR3 region has 15 residues. V shed 1 base and J shed 11 bases, with 20 bases lying between them. CDR3 loop: CASSLDGTRGREQYF. The CDR3 DNA is TGTGCCAGCAGCTTAGATGGGACAAGGGGTCGGGAGCAGTACTTC.

The V and J genes are TRBV7-8 and TRBJ2-1; the match to TRBD1 covers 7 bases. CDR3 length: 14 amino acids. Germline loops: CDR1 SGHVS, CDR2 FQNEAQ. J lost 5 bases, V lost 5 bases, and 6 bases had no gene match. The CDR3 DNA follows: TGTGCCAGCAGCCCCCGACAGGGCCACAATGAGCAGTTCTTC. This gives the protein CASSPRQGHNEQFF.

This clonotype was recorded many times. The V call is TRBV6-1, the J call TRBJ2-1; 7 nucleotides line up with TRBD1. Losses at the gene ends were 2 bases for V and 7 bases for J; bases not matched to a gene: 26. Germline CDR1 and CDR2: MNHNS and SASEGT. The CDR3 is 21 residues long. The CDR3 protein is CASSEIRGQIQTYTMPNEQFF. DNA of the CDR3: TGTGCCAGCAGTGAAATCCGGGGACAGATCCAGACTTATACAATGCCGAATGAGCAGTTCTTC.

This clonotype was detected ten times or more. The chain links TRBV24-1 to TRBJ2-1, with 10 bases matching TRBD2. This CDR3 is 16 amino acids long. Germline V lookup: CDR1 KGHDR, CDR2 SFDVKD. V gave up 4 bases and J gave up 2 bases; unmatched junction bases: 4. The CDR3 DNA reads TGTGCCACCAGTGACCGTCTAGCGGGGGCCTACAATGAGCAGTTCTTC. Its translation is CATSDRLAGAYNEQFF.

This clonotype came up many times. The chain carries TRBV3-1 and TRBJ1-2; tentatively, D is TRBD1 (5 bases). The germline gives CDR1 LGHDT, CDR2 YNNKEL (reference sequence). The CDR3 totals 13 residues. Trimming pared 4 bases from V and 7 bases from J, leaving 13 bases between. CDR3 coding DNA: TGTGCCAGCAGCCTTAACAGGAACCCTGGCTACACCTTC. Translation gives CASSLNRNPGYTF.

This clonotype was counted ten times or more. The V gene is TRBV4-3, the J gene TRBJ1-6; D ambiguous. Trimming left V 5 bases short and J 7 bases short, with 18 bases between. CDR1 and CDR2 from the germline V gene are LGHNA and YSLEER. CDR3 length: 16 amino acids. CDR3 in amino acids: CASSVQRQQDNSPLHF. The CDR3 DNA reads TGCGCCAGCAGCGTCCAGCGGCAGCAGGACAATTCACCCCTCCACTTT.

The table lists this clonotype with many counts. The rearrangement links TRBV20-1 to TRBJ2-1; possible D gene TRBD1, 7 bases. Germline values: CDR1 DFQATT, CDR2 SNEGSKA (reference sequence). Trimming removed 0 bases at V and 7 bases at J, with 13 bases between. The CDR3 is 14 amino acids. The CDR3 sequence: CSARDRAGGNEQFF. The CDR3 region has the DNA TGCAGTGCTAGAGATAGGGCAGGGGGGAATGAGCAGTTCTTC.

This clonotype was counted at least ten times. The CDR3 bases are TGTGCCAGCAGTTCTAGCGGGGGCCTCCGCTCCTACAATGAGCAGTTCTTC. This gives the protein CASSSSGGLRSYNEQFF. This chain uses TRBV6-5 with TRBJ2-1, with TRBD2 identical over 10 bases. Trimming at V came to 4 bases and at J to 0 bases, leaving 6 bases not matched to a gene. Germline V lookup: CDR1 MNHEY, CDR2 SVGAGI. The CDR3 runs 17 residues.